The rows below give T cell receptor beta chains drawn from one sample of a study of cytomegalovirus exposure and HLA in healthy donors. Assay: immunoSEQ multiplex PCR; the TCRdb copy retains only in-frame clones and omits some. In all, the sample yields some 55,000 clones. The sample taken for sequencing was PBMCs. The source of these receptors is a man younger than 35 in good health and CMV-seropositive. Each CDR3 is given with its conserved first and last residue. A D gene is named only where the DNA matches it firmly. For some rows the clone size is stated as once, few or many, or as a class when expanded; others skip it.

clone_size j_call v_call d_call cdr3_aa cdr3_nt
- TRBJ1-5 TRBV19 - CASSIRRGDNQPQHF TGTGCCAGTAGTATAAGGCGAGGAGACAATCAGCCCCAGCATTTT
- TRBJ2-2 TRBV11-3 - CASSLVGGELFF TGTGCCAGCAGCTTAGTCGGCGGGGAGCTGTTTTTT
- TRBJ1-2 TRBV9 - CASSPGGEQGHRTF TGTGCCAGCAGCCCCGGGGGGGAGCAGGGGCATAGGACCTTC
- TRBJ2-2 TRBV5-1 - CASSLDIFTGELFF TGCGCCAGCAGCTTGGACATCTTCACCGGGGAGCTGTTTTTT
- TRBJ2-2 TRBV12-2 - CASRIHHGNTGELFF TGTGCAAGTCGCATACACCATGGGAACACCGGGGAGCTGTTTTTT
- TRBJ2-3 TRBV4-2 - CASSQLLGTDTQYF TGTGCCAGCAGCCAATTACTAGGCACAGATACGCAGTATTTT
- TRBJ2-2 TRBV7-2 TRBD1 CASSLSGQGIAGELFF TGTGCCAGCAGCTTATCGGGACAGGGTATCGCCGGGGAGCTGTTTTTT
- TRBJ2-5 TRBV11-3 - CASSYDRFPETQYF TGTGCCAGCAGCTACGACAGGTTCCCGGAGACCCAGTACTTC
- TRBJ2-1 TRBV19 TRBD1 CASSTGGYNEQFF TGTGCCAGTAGCACAGGGGGCTACAATGAGCAGTTCTTC
medium-sized TRBJ2-1 TRBV9 - CASSVGSGDTGNEQFF TGTGCCAGCAGCGTAGGGTCCGGGGATACAGGGAATGAGCAGTTCTTC
- TRBJ1-2 TRBV15 - CATSRDYESPYGYTF TGTGCCACCAGCAGAGATTATGAGAGTCCTTATGGCTACACCTTC
- TRBJ2-7 TRBV30 - CAWSDSFYEQYF TGTGCCTGGAGTGACAGTTTCTACGAGCAGTACTTC
- TRBJ2-7 TRBV6-6 TRBD2 CASSYAGGPSYEQYF TGTGCCAGCAGTTATGCGGGAGGGCCTTCCTACGAGCAGTACTTC
- TRBJ2-7 TRBV7-9 TRBD1 CASSPGQGYEQYF TGTGCCAGCAGCCCGGGACAGGGCTACGAGCAGTACTTC
- TRBJ2-7 TRBV5-1 TRBD2 CASSQGAGVGYEQYF TGCGCCAGCAGCCAAGGAGCGGGAGTAGGGTACGAGCAGTACTTC
- TRBJ2-7 TRBV5-4 TRBD1 CASSARTGTLNEQYF TGTGCCAGCAGCGCCCGGACAGGGACCCTGAACGAGCAGTACTTC
- TRBJ2-4 TRBV19 - CASSIDEVGVAKNIQYF TGTGCCAGTAGTATAGATGAGGTTGGAGTAGCCAAAAACATTCAGTACTTC
- TRBJ1-3 TRBV2 - CASSERLAWGGSSGNTIYF TGTGCCAGCAGTGAAAGGCTAGCGTGGGGGGGCTCCTCTGGAAACACCATATATTTT
- TRBJ2-6 TRBV4-2 - CASSQGGPSSGANVLTF TGTGCCAGCAGCCAAGGGGGCCCCTCCTCTGGGGCCAACGTCCTGACTTTC
- TRBJ2-1 TRBV10-2 TRBD2 CASSEPYLAEKNEQFF TGCGCCAGCAGTGAGCCATATCTAGCGGAAAAGAATGAGCAGTTCTTC
- TRBJ2-4 TRBV2 TRBD2 CASRGGKAKNIQYF TGTGCCAGCAGGGGAGGGAAGGCCAAAAACATTCAGTACTTC
- TRBJ2-5 TRBV6-1 TRBD2 CASSGVAGTQETQYF TGTGCCAGCAGTGGGGTAGCGGGAACCCAAGAGACCCAGTACTTC
- TRBJ2-7 TRBV2 - CAGKKELYEQYF TGTGCCGGAAAAAAGGAGCTCTACGAGCAGTACTTC
- TRBJ2-7 TRBV6-1 TRBD2 CASSSGGDYEQYF TGTGCCAGCAGTTCCGGGGGGGACTACGAGCAGTACTTC
- TRBJ2-6 TRBV11-3 - CASSPSLGALSGANVLTF TGTGCCAGCAGCCCGAGTTTAGGGGCGCTCTCTGGGGCCAACGTCCTGACTTTC
- TRBJ2-7 TRBV6-4 TRBD2 CARSGREGRNTKIPTVEQYF TGTGCCAGGAGCGGGCGGGAGGGCCGCAACACGAAAATTCCTACGGTCGAGCAGTACTTC
- TRBJ1-2 TRBV5-1 TRBD1 CASSLRGQGAIYGYTF TGCGCCAGCAGCTTGCGGGGTCAGGGGGCGATCTATGGCTACACCTTC
- TRBJ2-5 TRBV6-1 - CASSGWGVRETQYF TGTGCCAGCAGTGGATGGGGGGTGAGAGAGACCCAGTACTTC
- TRBJ2-7 TRBV9 TRBD2 CASSPGLAEAYEQYF TGTGCCAGCAGCCCAGGACTAGCGGAGGCCTACGAGCAGTACTTC
- TRBJ2-2 TRBV6-4 - CASSEQDTGELFF TGTGCCAGCAGTGAACAGGACACCGGGGAGCTGTTTTTT
- TRBJ2-7 TRBV2 - CASSGRYEQYF TGTGCCAGCAGTGGGAGATACGAGCAGTACTTC
- TRBJ2-7 TRBV6-5 - CASTRGDGEQYF TGTGCCAGCACCAGGGGAGACGGCGAGCAGTACTTC
- TRBJ1-2 TRBV5-6 TRBD1 CASSFGTENYGYTF TGTGCCAGCAGCTTTGGGACAGAAAACTATGGCTACACCTTC
- TRBJ2-1 TRBV18 - CASSPPLVASSYNEQFF TGTGCCAGCTCACCACCGTTGGTCGCGAGCTCCTACAATGAGCAGTTCTTC
- TRBJ1-6 TRBV4-1 - CASSQDRARDSPLHF TGCGCCAGCAGCCAAGATAGAGCGAGGGATTCACCCCTCCACTTT
- TRBJ2-1 TRBV4-2 - CASSQDWANEQFF TGTGCCAGCAGCCAAGATTGGGCCAATGAGCAGTTCTTC
- TRBJ2-7 TRBV6-1 - CASSGFSGTSYEQYF TGTGCCAGCAGTGGATTTAGCGGAACCAGCTACGAGCAGTACTTC
- TRBJ1-1 TRBV27 - CASRAGPTEAFF TGTGCCAGCAGAGCGGGACCGACTGAAGCTTTCTTT
- TRBJ2-3 TRBV5-1 TRBD1 CASSPGQGDTDTQYF TGCGCCAGCAGTCCTGGACAGGGGGACACAGATACGCAGTATTTT
- TRBJ2-7 TRBV27 - CASSLLREPHEQYF TGTGCCAGCAGTTTACTAAGGGAGCCCCACGAGCAGTACTTC
- TRBJ2-5 TRBV7-9 TRBD2 CASSRLAGDRETQYF TGTGCCAGCAGCCGACTAGCGGGAGATCGGGAGACCCAGTACTTC
- TRBJ2-3 TRBV11-2 TRBD2 CASSLEAGGFSDTQYF TGTGCCAGCAGCTTAGAGGCGGGAGGGTTCTCAGATACGCAGTATTTT
- TRBJ1-3 TRBV28 TRBD1 CASSFRTGGISGNTIYF TGTGCCAGCAGTTTCCGGACAGGGGGAATCTCTGGAAACACCATATATTTT
- TRBJ2-5 TRBV7-9 - CASSLEWSRETQYF TGTGCCAGCAGCTTAGAATGGAGTCGGGAGACCCAGTACTTC
- TRBJ2-1 TRBV2 TRBD1 CASRTGQGAFDEQFF TGTGCCAGCAGGACGGGACAGGGGGCTTTCGATGAGCAGTTCTTC
- TRBJ2-7 TRBV18 TRBD2 CASSSGEGGYEQYF TGTGCCAGCTCATCTGGGGAGGGCGGGTACGAGCAGTACTTC
- TRBJ2-7 TRBV9 TRBD2 CASSATSGNSYEQYF TGTGCCAGCAGCGCGACTAGCGGGAACTCCTACGAGCAGTACTTC
- TRBJ2-7 TRBV19 TRBD1 CASRTGTEYEQYF TGTGCCAGTCGAACAGGGACAGAGTACGAGCAGTACTTC
- TRBJ2-7 TRBV15 TRBD2 CATSRSLADYEQYF TGTGCCACCAGCAGAAGTCTAGCGGATTACGAGCAGTACTTC
- TRBJ2-5 TRBV27 - CASSLGGGAGQETQYF TGTGCCAGCAGTTTAGGGGGTGGTGCGGGACAAGAGACCCAGTACTTC
- TRBJ2-3 TRBV6-6 TRBD1 CASSTTGLDTQYF TGTGCCAGCAGTACGACAGGGTTGGATACGCAGTATTTT
- TRBJ1-1 TRBV30 - CAWSVSRGTEAFF TGTGCCTGGAGTGTTTCGCGGGGCACTGAAGCTTTCTTT
- TRBJ2-7 TRBV5-1 TRBD2 CASSLAGQARTGTTLYEQYF TGCGCCAGCAGCTTGGCGGGGCAGGCTCGAACCGGGACTACTCTCTACGAGCAGTACTTC